This record concerns one T cell receptor beta chain sequence. Its target is not known. These data come from a study of T cell responses to AZD1222 COVID-19 vaccine. Study context: Second-dose intervals near 4 or 12 weeks were combined. Study-level points and caveats: Possibly, clonal diversity was underestimated; donors were largely white British and included more females. The reported proportion of spike-specific TCRs targeting unmutated variant regions was nearly half. Regions 160-218 and 743-854 held dominance among vaccine-associated CD4 TCRs, which spanned spike.

The data were produced by immunoSEQ multiplex PCR, yet TCRdb's version contains in-frame clones alone and is incomplete. There are over 150,000 clones in the sample; roughly 87% occur only once, and about 3% lies in the top ten. CDR1 LNHDA and CDR2 SQIVND come from the germline V gene (reference sequence). The CDR3 sequence is 12 residues long. V was shortened by 7 bases and J by 1 base, with 7 bases between the two germline ends. The rearrangement uses TRBV19 and TRBJ1-1; D is ambiguous. This specimen was peripheral blood, taken on day 0 of AZD1222 vaccination. This TCR derives from an adult in good health. The CDR3 bases are TGTGCCAGTAATACGGGGAACACTGAAGCTTTCTTT. This codes for CASNTGNTEAFF.